The source of this T cell receptor beta chain is a study of response to subunit inactivated influenza vaccine. TCRdb re-analysed the RT-PCR reads in MiXCR, keeping a single row per CDR3 protein. Of roughly 540,000 distinct CDR3 sequences in the sample, around 25% are singletons; the top ten hold 2.8%. Points from the study as a whole: The authors offered the suggestion that each seasonal influenza vaccination recruits few new T cells.

There are a few counts of this clonotype. What it recognizes is unknown. Trimming took off 8 bases at V and 4 bases at J, with 15 bases between the two ends. The CDR3 is 14 amino acids. In germline, CDR1 is LNHDA, CDR2 SQIVND (reference sequence). Another study also made use of these data, one on T cells expressing NK-cell markers. This second report adds: Production of TCR beta cDNA relied on 5'RACE template switching with UMIs. Out of eight donors sequenced, seven tested HCMV-seropositive and the remaining one seronegative. NKG2C+ dominant clonotype frequencies in 5 or 6 donors were about 1.0-7.5% of CD8+ T cells.

This clonotype was sampled from a man between 45 and 60 years old who received an inactivated influenza vaccine. The J gene is TRBJ1-3, the V gene TRBV19; the D is unclear. This material consisted of CD4+ T cells sorted from PBMCs, taken about 12 days after vaccination. CDR3: CASGAGLVGNTIYF. CDR3 nucleotides: TGTGCCAGTGGAGCGGGCTTAGTCGGAAACACCATATATTTT. The entire variable domain, with the rest obtained from reference TRBV19 and TRBJ1-3, is as follows: DGGITQSPKYLFRKEGQNVTLSCEQNLNHDAMYWYRQDPGQGLRLIYYSQIVNDFQKGDIAEGYSVSREKKESFPLTVTSAQKNPTAFYLCASGAGLVGNTIYFGEGSWLTVV.